A selection of T cell receptor beta chains follows, all from one sample in a study of blood T cell repertoires in COVID-19. Clones were sequenced by immunoSEQ multiplex PCR, and TCRdb holds only the in-frame ones, with some missing. The sample carries approximately 290,000 clones, approximately 90% recorded once. Specimen: peripheral blood. All receptors derive from a man aged 30-40 years with acute or convalescent COVID-19. The CDR3 runs from the conserved cysteine through the conserved F or W. D genes are given only for firm matches. Size tells how often a clone was seen (once, few, many) or the class of an expanded clone, and some rows leave it out.

length	V	D	J	size	CDR3	DNA
15	TRBV27	NA	TRBJ2-5	NA	CASSPRQSRQETQYF	TGTGCCAGCAGTCCCCGACAGAGCCGGCAAGAGACCCAGTACTTC
16	TRBV5-1	TRBD2	TRBJ2-7	NA	CASSLASLAERYEQYF	TGCGCCAGCAGCTTGGCCTCGCTAGCGGAGCGTTACGAGCAGTACTTC
14	TRBV28	TRBD1	TRBJ1-5	NA	CASSSSGGSQPQHF	TGTGCCAGCAGTTCCTCAGGGGGGAGTCAGCCCCAGCATTTT
14	TRBV6-5	TRBD1	TRBJ1-1	NA	CASSWGQPNTEAFF	TGTGCCAGCAGTTGGGGACAGCCGAACACTGAAGCTTTCTTT
14	TRBV4-1	NA	TRBJ1-6	NA	CASSLWVGNSPLHF	TGCGCCAGCAGCCTCTGGGTGGGCAATTCACCCCTCCACTTT
15	TRBV3-1/TRBV3-2	TRBD2	TRBJ2-3	NA	CASSHPSGGTDTQYF	TGTGCCAGCAGCCATCCTAGCGGGGGCACAGATACGCAGTATTTT
15	TRBV20-1	NA	TRBJ1-5	NA	CSASVQGRRNQPQHF	TGCAGTGCTAGTGTCCAGGGCAGGCGCAATCAGCCCCAGCATTTT
15	TRBV7-7	TRBD1	TRBJ2-5	NA	CASSLLRGPQETQYF	TGTGCTAGCAGCCTACTTAGGGGGCCTCAAGAGACCCAGTACTTC
18	TRBV9	TRBD2	TRBJ2-2	NA	CASSVAPGRGAANRELFF	TGTGCCAGCAGCGTAGCCCCTGGGCGGGGGGCAGCTAACAGGGAGCTGTTTTTT
16	TRBV28	NA	TRBJ2-7	NA	CASSLVVTGKYYEQYF	TGTGCCAGCAGTTTAGTTGTGACGGGAAAGTACTACGAGCAGTACTTC
16	TRBV5-1	NA	TRBJ1-1	NA	CCQHPWRGTQYTEAFF	TGTTGTCAGCACCCTTGGAGGGGCACGCAATACACTGAAGCTTTCTTT
12	TRBV2	NA	TRBJ2-4	NA	CASTVDSRIQYF	TGTGCCAGCACTGTGGACTCCCGAATTCAGTACTTC
12	TRBV27	NA	TRBJ2-7	NA	CASSSLSYEQYF	TGTGCCAGCAGTTCTCTAAGCTACGAGCAGTACTTC
16	TRBV6-6	NA	TRBJ1-5	NA	CASSRTRGGSNQPQHF	TGTGCCAGCAGTCGAACCCGGGGGGGTAGCAATCAGCCCCAGCATTTT
14	TRBV7-2	TRBD1	TRBJ2-2	NA	CASSLDRGAGELFF	TGTGCCAGCAGCTTAGACAGGGGGGCCGGGGAGCTGTTTTTT
13	TRBV20-1	NA	TRBJ2-3	NA	CSASRVVADTQYF	TGCAGTGCTAGTAGAGTGGTCGCAGATACGCAGTATTTT
16	TRBV7-9	TRBD1	TRBJ2-3	NA	CASSSPRDSSQDTQYF	TGTGCCAGCAGCTCCCCCCGGGACAGTTCACAAGATACGCAGTATTTT
14	TRBV6-6	NA	TRBJ1-1	NA	CASRIRQDPTEAFF	TGTGCCAGCAGAATCCGACAGGATCCCACTGAAGCTTTCTTT
16	TRBV10-1	TRBD2	TRBJ2-7	NA	CASSPIGTSGSYEQYF	TGCGCCAGCAGTCCAATCGGGACTAGCGGGAGTTACGAGCAGTACTTC
17	TRBV5-1	TRBD2	TRBJ2-2	NA	CASSWTSGGPNTGELFF	TGCGCCAGCAGCTGGACTAGCGGGGGGCCAAACACCGGGGAGCTGTTTTTT
15	TRBV15	TRBD2	TRBJ2-1	NA	CATSYRDYGYNEQFF	TGTGCCACCAGCTACCGGGACTACGGGTACAATGAGCAGTTCTTC
14	TRBV18	NA	TRBJ2-7	NA	CASSPNYVSDEQYF	TGTGCCAGCTCACCGAACTACGTTTCAGACGAGCAGTACTTC
14	TRBV10-2	NA	TRBJ2-1	NA	CASTKQGAYNEQFF	TGCGCCAGCACTAAACAGGGAGCCTACAATGAGCAGTTCTTC
13	TRBV6-2/TRBV6-3	NA	TRBJ2-3	NA	CASSHGSTDTQYF	TGTGCCAGCAGCCACGGGAGCACAGATACGCAGTATTTT
18	TRBV5-1	TRBD2	TRBJ2-2	few	CAREAGTSGRPTSGELFF	TGCGCCCGCGAGGCCGGGACTAGCGGGAGGCCCACCTCCGGGGAGCTGTTTTTT
14	TRBV28	NA	TRBJ1-1	NA	CASSFDGVNTEAFF	TGTGCCAGCAGTTTCGACGGGGTGAACACTGAAGCTTTCTTT
15	TRBV29-1	TRBD2	TRBJ2-3	NA	CSVAWTSATADTQYF	TGCAGCGTTGCCTGGACTAGCGCTACCGCAGATACGCAGTATTTT
14	TRBV25-1	NA	TRBJ1-2	NA	CASSEGGANYGYTF	TGTGCCAGCAGTGAAGGGGGGGCCAACTATGGCTACACCTTC
15	TRBV5-4	NA	TRBJ1-1	NA	CASSRGGQVNTEAFF	TGTGCCAGCAGCCGGGGGGGGCAGGTGAACACTGAAGCTTTCTTT
16	TRBV30	TRBD1	TRBJ1-5	NA	CAAQGQGFEGNQPQHF	TGTGCCGCCCAGGGACAGGGTTTTGAGGGCAATCAGCCCCAGCATTTT
15	TRBV18	TRBD1	TRBJ1-1	NA	CASSPRDRINTEAFF	TGTGCCAGCTCACCAAGGGACAGGATAAACACTGAAGCTTTCTTT
17	TRBV5-4	NA	TRBJ1-6	NA	CASSLLVYAGRNSPLHF	TGTGCCAGCAGCTTGCTCGTTTACGCAGGCCGAAATTCACCCCTCCACTTT
16	TRBV2	TRBD1	TRBJ1-2	NA	CASSEYGTGFPYGYTF	TGTGCCAGCAGTGAATACGGGACAGGGTTTCCTTATGGCTACACCTTC
17	TRBV15	NA	TRBJ2-1	NA	CATSRALAQSSYNEQFF	TGTGCCACCAGCAGAGCTCTAGCGCAGAGCTCCTACAATGAGCAGTTCTTC
19	TRBV4-2	TRBD1	TRBJ1-4	NA	CASSQVGTGLLATNEKLFF	TGTGCCAGCAGCCAAGTCGGGACAGGACTGCTGGCAACTAATGAAAAACTGTTTTTT
13	TRBV19	NA	TRBJ2-5	NA	CASSIGGRETQYF	TGTGCCAGTAGTATCGGGGGTAGAGAGACCCAGTACTTC
14	TRBV7-3	NA	TRBJ2-3	NA	CASSAPGRPDTQYF	TGTGCCAGCAGCGCACCAGGCCGGCCAGATACGCAGTATTTT
15	TRBV3-1/TRBV3-2	NA	TRBJ2-3	NA	CASSQTTYSTDTQYF	TGTGCCAGCAGCCAGACAACGTACAGCACAGATACGCAGTATTTT
13	TRBV6-5	TRBD1	TRBJ1-2	NA	CASRPGQGIGYTF	TGTGCCAGCAGACCGGGACAGGGAATCGGCTACACCTTC
13	TRBV6-5	NA	TRBJ2-5	NA	CASRMTGSETQYF	TGTGCCAGCAGGATGACAGGTTCAGAGACCCAGTACTTC
15	TRBV6-5	NA	TRBJ1-1	NA	CASSLVQGLNTEAFF	TGTGCCAGCAGTTTAGTCCAGGGCCTGAACACTGAAGCTTTCTTT
16	TRBV4-1	NA	TRBJ1-1	once	CASSQGTQVPNTEAFF	TGCGCCAGCAGCCAAGGAACACAGGTGCCTAACACTGAAGCTTTCTTT
15	TRBV7-9	NA	TRBJ1-2	NA	CASSVLRGANYGYTF	TGTGCCAGCAGCGTCCTCAGAGGAGCTAACTATGGCTACACCTTC
17	TRBV5-5	TRBD1	TRBJ1-1	NA	CASKPKQGASKYTEAFF	TGTGCCAGCAAACCAAAACAGGGGGCATCAAAGTACACTGAAGCTTTCTTT
13	TRBV10-3	NA	TRBJ1-2	NA	CAISEGEGLGYTF	TGTGCCATCAGTGAGGGGGAGGGGTTAGGCTACACCTTC
15	TRBV4-2	NA	TRBJ1-5	NA	CASSQDGKGDQPQHF	TGTGCCAGCAGCCAAGATGGGAAGGGGGATCAGCCCCAGCATTTT
16	TRBV6-5	TRBD2	TRBJ2-5	NA	CASSWGLAGGEETQYF	TGTGCCAGCAGTTGGGGACTAGCGGGGGGGGAAGAGACCCAGTACTTC
14	TRBV6-5	NA	TRBJ1-6	many	CASKQGVGNSPLHF	TGTGCCAGCAAACAAGGGGTGGGTAATTCACCCCTCCACTTT
15	TRBV7-3	TRBD1	TRBJ2-3	NA	CASSLTGGIGDTQYF	TGTGCCAGCAGCCTGACAGGGGGCATCGGAGATACGCAGTATTTT
14	TRBV11-3	TRBD2	TRBJ2-7	NA	CASSWTRNSYEQYF	TGTGCCAGCAGCTGGACTAGAAACTCCTACGAGCAGTACTTC
14	TRBV5-1	TRBD1	TRBJ1-4	NA	CASSLGQGIEKLFF	TGCGCCAGCAGCTTGGGACAGGGGATTGAAAAACTGTTTTTT
13	TRBV5-5	TRBD1	TRBJ2-1	NA	CASSFDRVNEQFF	TGTGCCAGCAGCTTTGACAGGGTCAATGAGCAGTTCTTC
14	TRBV21-1	NA	TRBJ1-1	NA	CASSKGTGNTEAFF	TGTGCCAGCAGCAAAGGAACGGGGAACACTGAAGCTTTCTTT
15	TRBV28	NA	TRBJ2-1	NA	CASSSYGSSYNEQFF	TGTGCCAGCAGCTCCTATGGGAGCTCCTACAATGAGCAGTTCTTC
13	TRBV4-2	NA	TRBJ1-1	NA	CASSRQVNTEAFF	TGTGCCAGCAGCCGACAGGTGAACACTGAAGCTTTCTTT
15	TRBV7-3	NA	TRBJ2-6	NA	CASSPGGSGANVLTF	TGTGCCAGCAGCCCCGGTGGTTCTGGGGCCAACGTCCTGACTTTC